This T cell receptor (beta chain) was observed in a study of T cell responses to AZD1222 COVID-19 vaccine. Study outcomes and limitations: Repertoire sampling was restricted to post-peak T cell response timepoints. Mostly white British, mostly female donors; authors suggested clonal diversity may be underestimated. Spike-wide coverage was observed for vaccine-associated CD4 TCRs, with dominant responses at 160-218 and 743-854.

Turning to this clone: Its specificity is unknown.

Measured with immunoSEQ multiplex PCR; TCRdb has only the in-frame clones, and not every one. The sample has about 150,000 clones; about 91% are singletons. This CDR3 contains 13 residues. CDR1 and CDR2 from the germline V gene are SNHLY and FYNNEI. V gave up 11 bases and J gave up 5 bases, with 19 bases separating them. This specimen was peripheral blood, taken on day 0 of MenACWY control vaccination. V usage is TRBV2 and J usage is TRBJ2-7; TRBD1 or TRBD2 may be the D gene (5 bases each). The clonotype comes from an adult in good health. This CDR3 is CASTGTSRDEQYF. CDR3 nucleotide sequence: TGTGCCTCAACCGGGACGAGTCGGGACGAGCAGTACTTC.